A selection of T cell receptor beta chains follows, all from one sample in a study of T cell responses to AZD1222 COVID-19 vaccine. The method was immunoSEQ multiplex PCR; TCRdb's version includes in-frame clones alone and lacks a portion of them. The data show 110,000 to 150,000 clones, with 80% to 90% seen just once and more than 5.5% held by the top ten. This material consisted of peripheral blood, taken on day 0 of AZD1222 vaccination. These receptors came from an adult in good health. CDR3s include the opening cysteine and the closing phenylalanine or tryptophan. The D gene is left open where the match is weak. Clone size is stated in some rows and not others, as once, few, many or a class when expanded.

CDR3nt: TGTGCCAGCCAGGTCGACGAAAAACTGTTTTTT
CDR3aa: CASQVDEKLFF
j_gene: TRBJ1-4
v_gene: TRBV6-6
abundance: NA
d_gene: NA

CDR3nt: TGTGCCAGCAGTTTGAGCAGGGTAAACTATGGCTACACCTTC
CDR3aa: CASSLSRVNYGYTF
j_gene: TRBJ1-2
v_gene: TRBV28
abundance: once
d_gene: NA

CDR3nt: TGTGCCAGCGCCAAGGGATCCGGGGCCAACGTCCTGACTTTC
CDR3aa: CASAKGSGANVLTF
j_gene: TRBJ2-6
v_gene: TRBV5-4
abundance: NA
d_gene: NA

CDR3nt: TGTGCCAGCAGCGTTGGTTCGGGAGGGCAAGGGTTTAACGAGCAGTACTTC
CDR3aa: CASSVGSGGQGFNEQYF
j_gene: TRBJ2-7
v_gene: TRBV9
abundance: few
d_gene: TRBD2

CDR3nt: TGTGCCAGCAGCTTGGAGGTCGGGTGGAACTATGGCTACACCTTC
CDR3aa: CASSLEVGWNYGYTF
j_gene: TRBJ1-2
v_gene: TRBV5-5
abundance: once
d_gene: NA

CDR3nt: TGTGCCAGCAGCTTGGGGACAGCAAGTTATGGCTACACCTTC
CDR3aa: CASSLGTASYGYTF
j_gene: TRBJ1-2
v_gene: TRBV5-5
abundance: few
d_gene: NA

CDR3nt: TGCGCCAGCAGCGGGCTAGCGGGAGTAACGGAGACCCAGTACTTC
CDR3aa: CASSGLAGVTETQYF
j_gene: TRBJ2-5
v_gene: TRBV10-2
abundance: NA
d_gene: TRBD2

CDR3nt: TGTGCCAGCAGTTACCGGGGACAGGGGGTATACGAGCAGTACTTC
CDR3aa: CASSYRGQGVYEQYF
j_gene: TRBJ2-7
v_gene: TRBV6-5
abundance: many
d_gene: TRBD1

CDR3nt: TGTGCCACCAGCAGAGATGGGACCCGTCAGCCCCAGCATTTT
CDR3aa: CATSRDGTRQPQHF
j_gene: TRBJ1-5
v_gene: TRBV15
abundance: NA
d_gene: NA

CDR3nt: TGCAGTAGTAGCTTTATTTCTGAGCAGTTCTTC
CDR3aa: CSSSFISEQFF
j_gene: TRBJ2-1
v_gene: TRBV20-1
abundance: once
d_gene: NA

CDR3nt: TGTGCCAGCAGCTTAGATTATCAGGGGAACACTGAAGCTTTCTTT
CDR3aa: CASSLDYQGNTEAFF
j_gene: TRBJ1-1
v_gene: TRBV7-6
abundance: NA
d_gene: NA

CDR3nt: TGTGCCAGCAGTTTATCCCGTCGGGAGGGCACCGGGGAGCTGTTTTTT
CDR3aa: CASSLSRREGTGELFF
j_gene: TRBJ2-2
v_gene: TRBV27
abundance: NA
d_gene: TRBD2

CDR3nt: TGTGCCAGCAGCCAATCCGAGGCAGCCGGACTTTACTTC
CDR3aa: CASSQSEAAGLYF
j_gene: TRBJ2-7
v_gene: TRBV16
abundance: NA
d_gene: NA

CDR3nt: TGTGCCAGCAGCTATAGAGTATGGGACAGGGATGGTACGGGAAACACCATATATTTT
CDR3aa: CASSYRVWDRDGTGNTIYF
j_gene: TRBJ1-3
v_gene: TRBV7-9
abundance: once
d_gene: TRBD1

CDR3nt: TGCGCCAGCAGCCTGGGGGTGGGACTAGCGGGAGTTGGGACCCAGTACTTC
CDR3aa: CASSLGVGLAGVGTQYF
j_gene: TRBJ2-5
v_gene: TRBV4-3
abundance: NA
d_gene: TRBD2

CDR3nt: TGTGCCACCAGAAGGGACAGGTACTACGAGCAGTACTTC
CDR3aa: CATRRDRYYEQYF
j_gene: TRBJ2-7
v_gene: TRBV24-1
abundance: NA
d_gene: TRBD1

CDR3nt: TGTGCCAGCAGGCCCACAGGTCCAGAGACCCAGTACTTC
CDR3aa: CASRPTGPETQYF
j_gene: TRBJ2-5
v_gene: TRBV6-5
abundance: NA
d_gene: NA

CDR3nt: TGTGCCAGTAGGGGAGCGGGAGCGGGGCAAGAGACCCAGTACTTC
CDR3aa: CASRGAGAGQETQYF
j_gene: TRBJ2-5
v_gene: TRBV19
abundance: NA
d_gene: TRBD2

CDR3nt: TGTGCCAGCAGTTTCCCCAGGGGGCATGAGCAGTTCTTC
CDR3aa: CASSFPRGHEQFF
j_gene: TRBJ2-1
v_gene: TRBV12-3/TRBV12-4
abundance: NA
d_gene: TRBD1

CDR3nt: TGTGCCAGCAGCTTAGCGAGGTGGCGACATCCGCATCAGCCCCAGCATTTT
CDR3aa: CASSLARWRHPHQPQHF
j_gene: TRBJ1-5
v_gene: TRBV7-8
abundance: NA
d_gene: NA

CDR3nt: TGTGCCAGCAGCCCCTCGGCTCTCAGCCCCTACGAGCAGTACTTC
CDR3aa: CASSPSALSPYEQYF
j_gene: TRBJ2-7
v_gene: TRBV9
abundance: NA
d_gene: NA

CDR3nt: TGTGCCAGTAGTAACCGTGAAGCTTTCTTT
CDR3aa: CASSNREAFF
j_gene: TRBJ1-1
v_gene: TRBV19
abundance: NA
d_gene: NA

CDR3nt: TGTGCCAGCAGAACTATGACTAGCGGGAGATATTTGGACACAGATACGCAGTATTTT
CDR3aa: CASRTMTSGRYLDTDTQYF
j_gene: TRBJ2-3
v_gene: TRBV28
abundance: NA
d_gene: TRBD2

CDR3nt: TGTGCCACCAGCAGAGAAGGGCTGGGAACTCAGCCCCAGCATTTT
CDR3aa: CATSREGLGTQPQHF
j_gene: TRBJ1-5
v_gene: TRBV15
abundance: NA
d_gene: NA

CDR3nt: TGCGCCAGCAGCTTTTTGGGCACTGAAGCTTTCTTT
CDR3aa: CASSFLGTEAFF
j_gene: TRBJ1-1
v_gene: TRBV5-1
abundance: once
d_gene: NA

CDR3nt: TGTGCCAGCAGTCCGGACACCCGGCTTGGGAATTCACCCCTCCACTTT
CDR3aa: CASSPDTRLGNSPLHF
j_gene: TRBJ1-6
v_gene: TRBV25-1
abundance: NA
d_gene: NA

CDR3nt: TGTGCCACCAGCAGAGATGGCCGGGTAGGGCGGGACCTGTACGAGCAGTACTTC
CDR3aa: CATSRDGRVGRDLYEQYF
j_gene: TRBJ2-7
v_gene: TRBV15
abundance: NA
d_gene: NA

CDR3nt: TGTGCCAGCAGCCGCCCGGGACTACTCTCCTACAATGAGCAGTTCTTC
CDR3aa: CASSRPGLLSYNEQFF
j_gene: TRBJ2-1
v_gene: TRBV3-1/TRBV3-2
abundance: NA
d_gene: TRBD2

CDR3nt: TGTGCCAGCAGCTTAGAAAAGAGGACAGGGCGAAATGAAAAACTGTTTTTT
CDR3aa: CASSLEKRTGRNEKLFF
j_gene: TRBJ1-4
v_gene: TRBV7-2
abundance: NA
d_gene: TRBD1

CDR3nt: TGTGCCAGTAGTAAAGAGGAGACAGTGACCTACAATGAGCAGTTCTTC
CDR3aa: CASSKEETVTYNEQFF
j_gene: TRBJ2-1
v_gene: TRBV19
abundance: NA
d_gene: NA

CDR3nt: TGTGCCAGCAGCTCCCTAATCGGGGAAGCTTTCTTT
CDR3aa: CASSSLIGEAFF
j_gene: TRBJ1-1
v_gene: TRBV9
abundance: NA
d_gene: NA

CDR3nt: TGTGCCAGCAGCGGGGGGACAGCCAACACTGAAGCTTTCTTT
CDR3aa: CASSGGTANTEAFF
j_gene: TRBJ1-1
v_gene: TRBV9
abundance: NA
d_gene: TRBD1

CDR3nt: TGTGCCAGCAGCGTAAGAGGGGGCACAACTAATGAAAAACTGTTTTTT
CDR3aa: CASSVRGGTTNEKLFF
j_gene: TRBJ1-4
v_gene: TRBV9
abundance: NA
d_gene: TRBD1

CDR3nt: TGTGCCAGCAGCCGGGGGAACTGGTACATTCAGTACTTC
CDR3aa: CASSRGNWYIQYF
j_gene: TRBJ2-4
v_gene: TRBV16
abundance: NA
d_gene: NA

CDR3nt: TGTGCCAGCAGCCTCGGGGGCTCAACTAATGAAAAACTGTTTTTT
CDR3aa: CASSLGGSTNEKLFF
j_gene: TRBJ1-4
v_gene: TRBV13
abundance: once
d_gene: NA

CDR3nt: TGTGCCAGCAGCTTAGGTCCAGGGTTGAACACTGAAGCTTTCTTT
CDR3aa: CASSLGPGLNTEAFF
j_gene: TRBJ1-1
v_gene: TRBV7-2
abundance: NA
d_gene: NA

CDR3nt: TGTGCCAGCTCCCCCGGGGTCGGCTACGAGCAGTACTTC
CDR3aa: CASSPGVGYEQYF
j_gene: TRBJ2-7
v_gene: TRBV18
abundance: NA
d_gene: NA

CDR3nt: TGTGCCAGCAGTCTCACCCGACAGGGACTAGCCCAGCATTTT
CDR3aa: CASSLTRQGLAQHF
j_gene: TRBJ1-5
v_gene: TRBV27
abundance: NA
d_gene: TRBD1

CDR3nt: TGTGCCAGCTCACCACCCGAGGGGGACAGGTTCCATCAGCCCCAGCATTTT
CDR3aa: CASSPPEGDRFHQPQHF
j_gene: TRBJ1-5
v_gene: TRBV18
abundance: NA
d_gene: TRBD1

CDR3nt: TGTGCCTGGAGTGCCCGTAGCCGGGAGAACACAGATACGCAGTATTTT
CDR3aa: CAWSARSRENTDTQYF
j_gene: TRBJ2-3
v_gene: TRBV30
abundance: NA
d_gene: NA

CDR3nt: TGCGCCAGCAGCTTGTCGCCAGGGACCACTGAAGCTTTCTTT
CDR3aa: CASSLSPGTTEAFF
j_gene: TRBJ1-1
v_gene: TRBV5-1
abundance: NA
d_gene: NA

CDR3nt: TGCAGCGTCGCCACTATCGAACCTGTCTCTGGAAACACCATATATTTT
CDR3aa: CSVATIEPVSGNTIYF
j_gene: TRBJ1-3
v_gene: TRBV29-1
abundance: NA
d_gene: NA

CDR3nt: TGTGCCACCAGTGATCCGGGACGCCACAATGAGCAGTTCTTC
CDR3aa: CATSDPGRHNEQFF
j_gene: TRBJ2-1
v_gene: TRBV24-1
abundance: NA
d_gene: NA

CDR3nt: TGTGCCAGCTCACCTGACAGGGTGAACACCATATATTTT
CDR3aa: CASSPDRVNTIYF
j_gene: TRBJ1-3
v_gene: TRBV18
abundance: NA
d_gene: TRBD1

CDR3nt: TGTGCCAGTAGTCCCCGGGATGGGGGCTACGAGCAGTACTTC
CDR3aa: CASSPRDGGYEQYF
j_gene: TRBJ2-7
v_gene: TRBV19
abundance: NA
d_gene: NA

CDR3nt: TGTGCCAGCATCCGAAGTGGGGGGGGTGGCACTGAAGCTTTCTTT
CDR3aa: CASIRSGGGGTEAFF
j_gene: TRBJ1-1
v_gene: TRBV6-5
abundance: NA
d_gene: NA

CDR3nt: TGCGCCAGCAGCTTACTAGGGACTAGTCGTGAGCAGTTCTTC
CDR3aa: CASSLLGTSREQFF
j_gene: TRBJ2-1
v_gene: TRBV5-1
abundance: NA
d_gene: TRBD2

CDR3nt: TGTGCCTGGACGGTTGGCCCCTACGAGCAGTACTTC
CDR3aa: CAWTVGPYEQYF
j_gene: TRBJ2-7
v_gene: TRBV30
abundance: once
d_gene: NA

CDR3nt: TGTGCCAGCAGTTACTCAGGGGGAGCTATTCAGCCCCAGCATTTT
CDR3aa: CASSYSGGAIQPQHF
j_gene: TRBJ1-5
v_gene: TRBV6-6
abundance: once
d_gene: NA

CDR3nt: TGCGCCAGCAGCCCGGCACTAGCGGGAGTAACCTACGAGCAGTACTTC
CDR3aa: CASSPALAGVTYEQYF
j_gene: TRBJ2-7
v_gene: TRBV5-1
abundance: NA
d_gene: TRBD2

CDR3nt: TGTGCCACCAGTCAGGGGCCCCAACAAGAGACCCAGTACTTC
CDR3aa: CATSQGPQQETQYF
j_gene: TRBJ2-5
v_gene: TRBV24-1
abundance: NA
d_gene: NA

CDR3nt: TGTGCCATCAGTGTACCACAGACGAGCTCCTACAATGAGCAGTTCTTC
CDR3aa: CAISVPQTSSYNEQFF
j_gene: TRBJ2-1
v_gene: TRBV10-3
abundance: NA
d_gene: NA

CDR3nt: TGTGCCAGCAGCTTAGCGGTCGGACAGGGCACCTACGAGCAGTACTTC
CDR3aa: CASSLAVGQGTYEQYF
j_gene: TRBJ2-7
v_gene: TRBV7-9
abundance: NA
d_gene: TRBD1

CDR3nt: TGTGCCAGCAGTGCCGGGACATACACAGATACGCAGTATTTT
CDR3aa: CASSAGTYTDTQYF
j_gene: TRBJ2-3
v_gene: TRBV6-2/TRBV6-3
abundance: NA
d_gene: NA

CDR3nt: TGTGCCAGCAGTCCCCGCGAACCCGGGACAGGGAAAGGCTACACCTTC
CDR3aa: CASSPREPGTGKGYTF
j_gene: TRBJ1-2
v_gene: TRBV27
abundance: NA
d_gene: TRBD1

CDR3nt: TGTGCCACCAGCAGAGGAAGGACAGGGATCTACGAGCAGTACTTC
CDR3aa: CATSRGRTGIYEQYF
j_gene: TRBJ2-7
v_gene: TRBV15
abundance: NA
d_gene: TRBD1

CDR3nt: TGTGCCACCAGTGATTGGAGGTCCCCCCCGCAGCAGTTCTTC
CDR3aa: CATSDWRSPPQQFF
j_gene: TRBJ2-1
v_gene: TRBV24-1
abundance: NA
d_gene: NA

CDR3nt: TGCAGCGTTGCCTCCCCTCATCCGGGACACAACTATGGCTACACCTTC
CDR3aa: CSVASPHPGHNYGYTF
j_gene: TRBJ1-2
v_gene: TRBV29-1
abundance: NA
d_gene: NA

CDR3nt: TGTGCCAGTAGTGTATCCGCCCAGCCTCTTCTTCATCAGCCCCAGCATTTT
CDR3aa: CASSVSAQPLLHQPQHF
j_gene: TRBJ1-5
v_gene: TRBV19
abundance: NA
d_gene: NA

CDR3nt: TGTGCCAGCAGCGGGTGGGGGACAGGGGGCTCCTACGAGCAGTACTTC
CDR3aa: CASSGWGTGGSYEQYF
j_gene: TRBJ2-7
v_gene: TRBV7-2
abundance: NA
d_gene: TRBD1